This entry lists 32 T cell receptor beta chains sequenced from one sample in a study of tumor and adjacent non-tumor tissue in lung cancer. Three rounds of nested PCR, following a modified ARM-PCR protocol, produced the TCRbeta library. TCRdb reanalysed the multiplex PCR reads using MiXCR and keeps one entry per CDR3 protein. The profile covers roughly 120,000 distinct CDR3 sequences, with 50% to 70% appearing a single time and 15% to 20% taken by the ten largest. RNA was extracted from bulk tissue without any cell sorting. This non-tumor lung sample came from over 3 cm beyond the tumor edge. The sequencing input was distant non-tumor lung tissue. The receptor source for this set is a man aged 55 to 69 with non-small cell lung cancer.

The chain recombines TRBV5-4 with TRBJ2-1; D is ambiguous. V lost 10 bases to trimming and J lost 7 bases, with 15 bases between them. The length of the CDR3 is 12 residues. CDR1 and CDR2 (germline): SGHNT, YYREEE (reference sequence). The DNA of the CDR3 is TGTGCCTTCAGCCAGAGAACGAATGAGCAGTTCTTC. It codes for CAFSQRTNEQFF.

About this clonotype: An end of the junction differs from the germline gene, which may be a read error. The V call is TRBV30, the J call TRBJ2-1; 7 nucleotides match TRBD2. CDR1 is GTSNPN, CDR2 SVGIG, per germline (reference sequence). The CDR3 has 12 residues. CDR3 amino acids: CTWSGAGFEQFF. As DNA, the CDR3 is TGTACCTGGAGTGGAGCGGGATTTGAGCAGTTCTTC.

Comments on this clonotype: A read error may produce the germline difference seen at one junction end. The chain is built from TRBV6-2 or TRBV6-3 and TRBJ1-5; D unclear. Germline values: CDR1 MNHEY, CDR2 SVGEGT. The CDR3 consists of 15 residues. The CDR3 DNA sequence: TGTGCCAGCAGTTACCCGCAGAGCGCGGGTCAGCCCCAACATTTT. Translation gives CASSYPQSAGQPQHF.

Many counts were recorded for this clonotype. The chain recombines TRBV5-1 with TRBJ2-1; 11 bases agree with TRBD1. Germline V gene lookup returns CDR1 SGHRS and CDR2 YFSETQ. The CDR3 consists of 18 residues. Losses at the gene ends were 5 bases for V and 1 base for J; bases not matched to a gene: 11. The CDR3 nucleotides are TGCGCCAGCAGTTACGGACAGGGGGCTTCTCTTTCCTACAATGAGCAGTTCTTC. Protein product: CASSYGQGASLSYNEQFF.

Ten or more counts support this clonotype. The chain uses TRBV5-8 and TRBJ1-4; 8 bases are shared with TRBD1. Germline CDR1 is SGHTS and CDR2 is YDEGEE. After removal of 6 bases from V and 4 bases from J, the junction contained 8 bases not matched to a gene. This CDR3 has 15 residues. The CDR3 region is CASTTGQGLNEKLFF. CDR3 in DNA: TGTGCCAGCACGACCGGACAGGGACTTAATGAAAAACTGTTTTTT.

This clonotype is judged medium-sized (0.01 to 0.1%). The chain links TRBV11-2 to TRBJ2-2; 7 nucleotides align to TRBD2. CDR1 is SGHAT and CDR2 is FQNNGV in the germline V gene. J lost 8 bases, V lost 5 bases, and 8 bases had no gene match. This CDR3 is 14 amino acids long. The CDR3 sequence is CASSLGLGSGELFF. CDR3 nucleotides: TGTGCCAGCAGCCTAGGACTAGGTTCTGGGGAGCTGTTTTTT.

At least ten counts were recorded for this clonotype. J is TRBJ2-1 and V is TRBV29-1; D is possibly TRBD1 (6 bases). The CDR3 loop spans 14 amino acids. With 6 bases removed from V and 6 bases from J, the gap between germline ends came to 18 bases. The germline gives CDR1 SQVTM, CDR2 ANQGSEA. CDR3 residues: CSVAFRQVGNEQFF. For the CDR3, the DNA is TGCAGCGTCGCTTTTAGACAGGTTGGCAATGAGCAGTTCTTC.

As concerns this clonotype: Being one base from a much bigger clone, this may be a read error. The V gene is TRBV28, the J gene TRBJ2-3; tentative D call: TRBD1 (5 bases). Germline loops: CDR1 MDHEN, CDR2 SYDVKM. With 3 bases removed from V and 5 bases from J, the gap between germline ends came to 12 bases. The CDR3 has 14 residues. CDR3 sequence: CASSFVQGIDTQYF. CDR3 nucleotide sequence: TGTGCCAGCAGTTTCGTGCAGGGCATAGATACGCAGTATTTT.

This clonotype was recorded at least ten times. The chain employs TRBV6-2 or TRBV6-3 and TRBJ1-5, with D unresolved. Trimming took 8 bases from V and 1 from J, leaving 15 bases between them. This CDR3 has 15 amino acids. Per the germline V gene, CDR1 is MNHEY and CDR2 is SVGEGT. The CDR3 spells CASCFRTGSNQPQHF. For the CDR3, the DNA is TGTGCCAGCTGCTTTCGGACTGGGAGCAATCAGCCCCAGCATTTT.

Details on this clonotype: The germline gene is not matched at one end of the junction; a read error may be the cause. The rearrangement joins TRBV5-4 to TRBJ2-2; a possible D gene is TRBD2 (5 bases). The CDR3 has 15 amino acids. Germline loops: CDR1 SGHNT, CDR2 YYREEE (reference sequence). The CDR3 region is CASSLIGVNTGELLF. Here the CDR3 DNA reads TGTGCCAGCAGCTTGATCGGGGTAAACACCGGGGAGCTGCTCTTT.

Concerning this clonotype itself: A read error is likely, as this CDR3 ends without the conserved phenylalanine or tryptophan. The chain has TRBV29-1 and TRBJ1-2; the D gene is possibly TRBD1 (5 bases). CDR1 is SQVTM and CDR2 is ANQGSEA in the germline V gene. This CDR3 has 12 amino acids. The CDR3 DNA reads as TGCAACGATAGGGAGAGGGGATATGGCTACACCCTC. This sequence encodes CNDRERGYGYTL.

This clonotype was seen at least ten times. V is TRBV6-1 and J is TRBJ1-5; a possible D gene is TRBD1 (5 bases). Germline values: CDR1 MNHNS, CDR2 SASEGT. The CDR3 is 14 amino acids. The V end lost 7 bases, the J end lost 1 base, and 11 bases lay between the germline ends. In DNA form, the CDR3 reads TGTGCCAGCACGGGGGGGACCAGCAATCAGCCCCAGCATTTT. It codes for CASTGGTSNQPQHF.

On this clonotype itself: A junction boundary mismatches the germline segment, possibly from a read error. The gene calls are TRBV11-1 and TRBJ1-6; 9 bases align to TRBD1. This CDR3 is 15 amino acids long. The germline V gene encodes CDR1 SGHAT and CDR2 FQDESV (reference sequence). The CDR3 DNA reads TGTGCCAACAGCCGAGGACAGGGGAACAATTCACCCTCCCACTTT. Protein: CANSRGQGNNSPSHF.

V gene TRBV30 combines with J gene TRBJ1-1; weak D call: TRBD1 (6 bases). The CDR3 runs 14 residues. The V end was cut by 4 bases, the J end by 1 base, with 13 bases between. Germline V gene data show CDR1 as GTSNPN and CDR2 as SVGIG (reference sequence). The CDR3 here is CAWNATGRNTEAFF. The CDR3 DNA reads TGTGCCTGGAATGCAACAGGGAGGAACACTGAAGCTTTCTTT. The full variable domain, its missing parts supplied by reference TRBV30 and TRBJ1-1, is SQTIHQWPATLVQPVGSPLSLECTVEGTSNPNLYWYRQAAGRGLQLLFYSVGIGQISSEVPQNLSASRPQDRQFILSSKKLLLSDSGFYLCAWNATGRNTEAFFGQGTRLTVV.

This clonotype occurred a few times. This may be a read error: a much more frequent sequence differs by one nucleotide. The V call is TRBV4-3, the J call TRBJ2-3; D may match TRBD1 or TRBD2 (5 bases each). This CDR3 region has 17 residues. Germline-derived CDR1 and CDR2 are LGHNA and YSLEER. The chain's CDR3 is CASSQDTPVSSTGTQYF. The CDR3 DNA is TGCGCCAGCAGCCAAGATACCCCTGTCTCTAGCACAGGTACGCAGTATTTT.

About this clonotype itself: A read error is possible here, since a much larger clone lies one base away. The genes are TRBV13 and TRBJ2-6; TRBD1 or TRBD2 may be the D gene (5 bases each). The germline CDR1 and CDR2 sequences are PRHDT and FYEKMQ (reference sequence). V dropped 7 bases and J dropped 0 bases, with 10 bases sitting between them. The CDR3 is 15 residues long. The CDR3 bases are TGTGCCAGCAACTTGAGGGGCTCTGGGGCCAACGTCCTGACTTTC. This codes for CASNLRGSGANVLTF. The entire variable domain, with the rest obtained from reference TRBV13 and TRBJ2-6, is as follows: AAGVIQSPRHLIKEKRETATLKCYPIPRHDTVYWYQQGPGQDPQFLISFYEKMQSDKGSIPDRFSAQQFSDYHSELNMSSLELGDSALYFCASNLRGSGANVLTFGAGSRLTVL.

On this clonotype: Sequence at one end of the junction differs from germline and may be a read error. This chain links TRBV29-1 with TRBJ2-1; weak D call: TRBD1 (6 bases). Germline assignment: CDR1 SQVTM and CDR2 ANQGSEA. The CDR3 extends over 14 amino acids. CDR3: CSVGGTSAYNELFF. The CDR3 bases are TGCAGCGTTGGGGGGACAAGCGCCTACAATGAGCTGTTCTTC.

This chain links TRBV11-3 with TRBJ2-1, with 11 bases aligning to TRBD2. J gave up 9 bases and V 1 base, and 5 bases lay outside the gene matches. Looked up from germline, CDR1 is SGHNT and CDR2 is YENEEA. The CDR3 is 15 amino acids. The CDR3 DNA sequence: TGTGCCAGCAGCTTAGTAGCGGGAGGGTCCAGTGAGCAGTTCTTC. It is translated as CASSLVAGGSSEQFF.

This clonotype was seen many times. The V and J genes are TRBV12-3 or TRBV12-4 and TRBJ1-1; 8 bases are shared with TRBD1. V gave up 11 bases and J gave up 1 base; unmatched junction bases: 12. The CDR3 length is 15 residues. CDR3 protein: CAWTGGTGGNTEAFF. The DNA of the CDR3 is TGTGCCTGGACGGGAGGGACAGGAGGGAACACTGAAGCTTTCTTT.

The chain is built from TRBV29-1 and TRBJ2-3; tentatively, D is TRBD1 (7 bases). Germline V gene lookup returns CDR1 SQVTM and CDR2 ANQGSEA. Trimming left V 7 bases short and J 0 bases short, with 23 bases between. The CDR3 is 17 amino acids. The CDR3 is CSDVFLGRGDSTDTQYF. The CDR3 DNA is TGCAGCGATGTCTTTTTGGGCAGGGGGGATAGCACAGATACGCAGTATTTT.

The CDR3 region is CSARVNGRAVGEQFF. In DNA form, the CDR3 reads TGCAGTGCTAGAGTGAACGGGAGGGCCGTGGGTGAGCAGTTCTTC. The genes are TRBV20-1 and TRBJ2-1; 8 bases align to TRBD2. In germline, CDR1 is DFQATT, CDR2 SNEGSKA (reference sequence). The CDR3 has 15 residues. With 1 base clipped from V and 9 bases from J, the junction kept 11 bases outside the gene matches.

This clonotype has a count of ten or more. The genes are TRBV12-5 and TRBJ2-3, with 11 bases lining up with TRBD1. Trimming took 6 bases from V and 3 from J; bases not matched to a gene: 5. Germline values: CDR1 LGHNT, CDR2 FRNRAP. The CDR3 has 15 amino acids. The CDR3 DNA follows: TGTGCTAGTGGCCGGGGACAGGGGGGAACAGATACGCAGTATTTT. It yields the protein CASGRGQGGTDTQYF.

In regard to this clonotype: Germline and junction disagree at one end, which may indicate a read error. V and J are TRBV6-5 and TRBJ2-7; D is unclear. The CDR3 is made up of 13 amino acids. Looked up from germline, CDR1 is MNHEY and CDR2 is SVGAGI. CDR3 in amino acids: CVSRRYSSYEQYF. In DNA form, the CDR3 reads TGTGTCAGCAGACGGTACAGCTCCTACGAGCAGTACTTC.

To note about this clonotype: This could be a read error, since a much larger clone is one nucleotide away. The chain recombines TRBV2 with TRBJ2-6; 10 bases align to TRBD1. The V gene end was trimmed by 1 base and the J gene end by 10 bases; junction bases not matched to a gene: 4. CDR3 length: 15 residues. Germline CDR1 and CDR2: SNHLY and FYNNEI. In DNA form, the CDR3 reads TGTGCCAGCAGTGAAGTGCGGGACAGGGGAAACGTCCTGACTTTC. It translates to CASSEVRDRGNVLTF.

Of note for this clonotype: At one end the junction does not follow the germline gene, possibly because of a read error. This chain uses TRBV29-1 with TRBJ2-1, with D hard to call. The CDR3 sequence is 11 residues long. Germline V gene lookup returns CDR1 SQVTM and CDR2 ANQGSEA. In nucleotides, the CDR3 is TGCAGGGTCTCCGAGCCAAATGAGCAGCTCTTC. This sequence encodes CRVSEPNEQLF.

Note on this clonotype: The conserved final phenylalanine or tryptophan is absent from the CDR3, which likely points to a read error. This CDR3 reads CASSTGTGSTDTQYL. CDR3 nucleotide sequence: TGTGCCAGCAGTACTGGGACAGGCAGCACAGATACTCAGTATTTA. The rearrangement uses TRBV6-6 and TRBJ2-3; 8 nucleotides agree with TRBD1. CDR1 and CDR2 from the germline V gene are MNHNY and SVGAGI (reference sequence). The CDR3 runs 15 residues.

A word on this clonotype: Without the conserved terminal phenylalanine or tryptophan, this CDR3 likely stems from a read error. The gene calls are TRBV5-1 and TRBJ2-2; D is possibly TRBD2 (5 bases). V lost 4 bases and J lost 0, with 13 bases in between. CDR1 is SGHRS and CDR2 is YFSETQ in the germline V gene. The CDR3 has 16 amino acids. DNA for the CDR3: TGCGCCAGCAGCAGCGAGGGTTATCCGAACACCGGGGAGCTGTTTTAT. Residues: CASSSEGYPNTGELFY.

A remark on this clonotype: The junction differs from germline at one of its ends, possibly a read error. V and J are TRBV4-2 and TRBJ2-3; TRBD2 matches 11 bases. The CDR3 extends over 18 amino acids. Germline CDR1 is LGHNA and CDR2 is YNFKEQ. CDR3 sequence reads: CTSSQVRALAGGADMQYF. CDR3 coding DNA: TGTACCAGCAGCCAGGTCCGGGCCTTAGCGGGAGGGGCAGATATGCAGTATTTT.

This clonotype was counted between two and nine times. One end of the junction is discordant with germline, which a read error may explain. V and J are TRBV12-3 or TRBV12-4 and TRBJ2-1; TRBD1 matches at 7 bases. The CDR3 sequence is 15 residues long. CDR3 region: CASSQLGQPYSEQFF. The DNA for the CDR3 is TGTGCCAGCAGCCAGTTGGGACAGCCATACAGTGAGCAGTTCTTC.

The table lists this clonotype with a few counts. This chain joins TRBV10-3 and TRBJ2-5, with TRBD1 matching over 7 bases. The CDR3 has 11 amino acids. J lost 3 bases, V lost 9 bases, and 1 base had no gene match. CDR1 and CDR2 (germline): ENHRY, SYGVKD. CDR3 sequence (DNA): TGTGCCATTGGACAGGAAGAGACCCAGTACTTC. Its protein is CAIGQEETQYF.

Concerning this clonotype: Germline is not matched at one junction end, which may reflect a read error. The chain is built from TRBV7-8 and TRBJ2-3; D call uncertain. The CDR3 runs to 12 residues. Germline V gene sequence: CDR1 SGHVS, CDR2 FQNEAQ. The CDR3 DNA follows: TGTACCAGCAGCTTAGGGCCAGGAGAGCATTATTTT. This gives the protein CTSSLGPGEHYF.

V and J are TRBV10-3 and TRBJ1-2; D gene ambiguous. Germline lookup yields CDR1 ENHRY and CDR2 SYGVKD. Trimming pared 10 bases from V and 4 bases from J, leaving 19 bases between. The CDR3 extends over 14 amino acids. The chain's CDR3 is CATKNPHAGYGYTF. CDR3 coding DNA: TGTGCCACTAAGAACCCCCACGCGGGCTATGGCTACACCTTC.